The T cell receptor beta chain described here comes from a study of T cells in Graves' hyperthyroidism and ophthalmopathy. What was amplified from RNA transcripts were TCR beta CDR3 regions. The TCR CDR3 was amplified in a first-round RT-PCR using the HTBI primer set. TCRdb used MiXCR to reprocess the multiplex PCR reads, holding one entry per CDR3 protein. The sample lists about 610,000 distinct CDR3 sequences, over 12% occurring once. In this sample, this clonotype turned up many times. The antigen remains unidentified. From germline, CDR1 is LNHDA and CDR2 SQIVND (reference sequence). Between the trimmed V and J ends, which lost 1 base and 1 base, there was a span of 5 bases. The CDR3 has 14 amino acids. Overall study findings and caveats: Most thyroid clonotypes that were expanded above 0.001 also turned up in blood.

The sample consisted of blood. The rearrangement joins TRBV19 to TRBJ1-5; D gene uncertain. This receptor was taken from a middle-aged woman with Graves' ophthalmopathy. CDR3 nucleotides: TGTGCCAGTAGTATAGTTCCCAGCAATCAGCCCCAGCATTTT. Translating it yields CASSIVPSNQPQHF.